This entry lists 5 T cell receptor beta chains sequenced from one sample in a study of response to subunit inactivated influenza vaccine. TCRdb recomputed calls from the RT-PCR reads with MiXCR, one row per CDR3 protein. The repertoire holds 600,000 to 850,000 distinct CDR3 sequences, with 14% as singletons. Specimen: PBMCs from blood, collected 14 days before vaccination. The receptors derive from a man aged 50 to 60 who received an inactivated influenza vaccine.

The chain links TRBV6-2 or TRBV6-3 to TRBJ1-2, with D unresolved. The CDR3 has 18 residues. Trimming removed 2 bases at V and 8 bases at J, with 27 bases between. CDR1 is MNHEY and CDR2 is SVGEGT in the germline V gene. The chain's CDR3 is CASSYPDSIGRVWLGYTF. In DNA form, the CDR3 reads TGTGCCAGCAGTTACCCCGACTCTATAGGCCGCGTTTGGTTGGGCTACACCTTC.

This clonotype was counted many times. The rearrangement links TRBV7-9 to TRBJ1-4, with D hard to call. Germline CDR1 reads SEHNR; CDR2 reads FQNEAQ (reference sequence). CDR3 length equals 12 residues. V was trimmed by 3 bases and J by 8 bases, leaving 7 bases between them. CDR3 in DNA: TGTGCCAGCAGCTTTCACGGAGAAAAACTGTTTTTT. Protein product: CASSFHGEKLFF.

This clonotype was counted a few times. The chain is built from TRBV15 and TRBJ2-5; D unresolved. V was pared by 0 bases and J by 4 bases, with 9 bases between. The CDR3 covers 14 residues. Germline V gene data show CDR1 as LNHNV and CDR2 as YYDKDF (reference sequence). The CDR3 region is CATSRDIPGETQYF. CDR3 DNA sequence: TGTGCCACCAGCAGAGATATTCCGGGAGAGACCCAGTACTTC.

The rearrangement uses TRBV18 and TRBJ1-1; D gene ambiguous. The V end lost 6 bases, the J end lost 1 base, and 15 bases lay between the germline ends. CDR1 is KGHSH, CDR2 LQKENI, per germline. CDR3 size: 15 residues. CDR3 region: CASSSSRLGNTEAFF. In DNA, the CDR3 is TGTGCCAGCTCTAGTTCTCGTCTAGGGAACACTGAAGCTTTCTTT. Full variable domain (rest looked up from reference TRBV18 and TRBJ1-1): NAGVMQNPRHLVRRRGQEARLRCSPMKGHSHVYWYRQLPEEGLKFMVYLQKENIIDESGMPKERFSAEFPKEGPSILRIQQVVRGDSAAYFCASSSSRLGNTEAFFGQGTRLTVV.

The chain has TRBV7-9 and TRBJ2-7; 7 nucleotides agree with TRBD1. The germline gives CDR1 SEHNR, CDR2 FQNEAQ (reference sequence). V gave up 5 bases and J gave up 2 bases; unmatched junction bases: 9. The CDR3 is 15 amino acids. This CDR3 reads CASSLEGQQTYEQYF. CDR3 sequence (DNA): TGTGCCAGCAGCCTAGAGGGACAGCAAACCTACGAGCAGTACTTC.